These 15 T cell receptor beta chains originate from one sample sequenced in a study of T-cell memory formation after mild COVID-19. TCRdb passed the 5' RACE reads through MiXCR, listing each CDR3 protein once. The sample gives tens of thousands of distinct CDR3 sequences, about 7.3% of which show up once; roughly 1.3% is in the top ten. The specimen sequenced was PBMCs or a T cell subset sorted from them (not recorded which). These receptors were collected from a man aged 18 to 29 who had mild COVID-19 (a few samples of this study predate the infection). Cell type and time point are not known.

The sample holds many counts of this clonotype. The chain employs TRBV6-5 and TRBJ2-2; 7 bases match TRBD1. The CDR3 totals 17 residues. Germline assignment: CDR1 MNHEY and CDR2 SVGAGI. V lost 6 bases, J lost 0 bases, and 10 bases stayed unmatched. The CDR3 loop is CASSPGTVNTNTGELFF. CDR3 in DNA: TGTGCCAGCAGCCCCGGGACAGTAAATACGAACACCGGGGAGCTGTTTTTT.

This rearrangement joins TRBV4-3 to TRBJ1-6; the match to TRBD1 covers 8 bases. CDR1 LGHNA and CDR2 YSLEER come from the germline V gene. The CDR3 runs 17 residues. V shed 4 bases and J 8 bases; nucleotides not matched to a gene: 13. In DNA form, the CDR3 reads TGCGCCAGCAGCCCAAGGACAGGGCTAAATCCCGATTCACCCCTCCACTTT. Its protein product is CASSPRTGLNPDSPLHF.

J is TRBJ2-3 and V is TRBV5-4; possibly TRBD2 for D (6 bases). The CDR3 has 15 residues. Germline V lookup: CDR1 SGHNT, CDR2 YYREEE (reference sequence). Trimming left V 4 bases short and J 3 bases short, with 15 bases between. CDR3 DNA: TGTGCCAGCAGCCTCGGGGGAGTAAGGACAGATACGCAGTATTTT. It is translated as CASSLGGVRTDTQYF.

The chain has TRBV7-8 and TRBJ2-7; D might be TRBD1 (6 bases). Germline-derived CDR1 and CDR2 are SGHVS and FQNEAQ. CDR3 length: 15 amino acids. V was cut by 5 bases and J by 2 bases, with 16 bases left in between. The CDR3: CASSRDGQGPYEQYV. CDR3 nucleotides: TGTGCCAGCAGCCGAGACGGGCAGGGGCCCTACGAGCAGTACGTC.

V and J are TRBV20-1 and TRBJ2-5, with 12 bases identical to TRBD1. Germline V lookup: CDR1 DFQATT, CDR2 SNEGSKA (reference sequence). V was pared by 5 bases and J by 2 bases, with 12 bases of the junction left unmatched. The CDR3 totals 17 residues. The CDR3, as DNA: TGCAGTGCTTCCCTGGGACAGGGGGCGTCTTCTCAAGAGACCCAGTACTTC. Translating it yields CSASLGQGASSQETQYF.

The sample holds a few counts of this clonotype. The V call is TRBV5-1, the J call TRBJ2-5; weak D call: TRBD1 (7 bases). The CDR3 consists of 15 residues. V lost 5 bases and J 4 bases, leaving 18 bases between the germline ends. Germline V lookup: CDR1 SGHRS, CDR2 YFSETQ. Here the CDR3 reads CASRDQGGSGETQYF. The CDR3 nucleotides read TGCGCCAGCAGAGACCAGGGGGGCTCGGGAGAGACCCAGTACTTC.

J is TRBJ2-5 and V is TRBV7-2; D is uncertain. In germline, CDR1 is SGHTA, CDR2 FQGNSA. The CDR3 has 13 amino acids. V was shortened by 4 bases and J by 2 bases, with 8 bases between the two germline ends. Written as DNA, the CDR3 is TGTGCCAGCAGCTACCCCGGGCAAGAGACCCAGTACTTC. Translation gives CASSYPGQETQYF.

The sample holds a few counts of this clonotype. This chain connects TRBV4-3 to TRBJ1-1; D is uncertain. CDR3 length equals 14 residues. CDR1 is LGHNA, CDR2 YSLEER, per germline. V lost 0 bases to trimming and J lost 2 bases, with 7 bases between them. CDR3 loop: CASSQESFNTEAFF. Written as DNA, the CDR3 is TGCGCCAGCAGCCAAGAGTCCTTCAACACTGAAGCTTTCTTT.

This clonotype was found a few times. The chain recombines TRBV7-2 with TRBJ2-5, with D unresolved. CDR3 length equals 12 residues. Germline loops: CDR1 SGHTA, CDR2 FQGNSA. Trimming took off 3 bases at V and 5 bases at J, with 7 bases between the two ends. CDR3 DNA: TGTGCCAGCAGCTTCAGGTCCGAGACCCAGTACTTC. This translates into CASSFRSETQYF.

The rearrangement joins TRBV2 to TRBJ2-1; 8 positions agree with TRBD2. CDR1 and CDR2 (germline): SNHLY, FYNNEI. Trimming cost V 4 bases and J 5 bases; bases outside gene matches: 16. CDR3 length: 18 residues. DNA of the CDR3: TGTGCCAGCAGTGCCGGCACGATCGATGGGACTAGGGACAATGAGCAGTTCTTC. Translation: CASSAGTIDGTRDNEQFF.

This clonotype was detected a few times. This sequence joins TRBV4-3 and TRBJ2-3; 9 bases align to TRBD2. CDR1 LGHNA and CDR2 YSLEER come from the germline V gene. The ends lost 0 bases at V and 1 base at J; junction bases unmatched: 5. This CDR3 contains 17 residues. DNA for the CDR3: TGCGCCAGCAGCCAAGATCGAGCGGGGGGTGGCACAGATACGCAGTATTTT. It specifies CASSQDRAGGGTDTQYF.

This clonotype was counted only a few times. The chain is built from TRBV5-5 and TRBJ2-3; D call uncertain. From germline, CDR1 is SGHKS and CDR2 YYEKEE (reference sequence). The V end lost 0 bases, the J end lost 1 base, and 12 bases lay between the germline ends. CDR3 size: 16 residues. CDR3 protein: CASSLEDPPRTDTQYF. The CDR3 DNA is TGTGCCAGCAGCTTGGAGGACCCCCCGCGCACAGATACGCAGTATTTT.

This clonotype was seen only a few times. The gene calls are TRBV11-2 and TRBJ2-3, with D unclear. CDR1 and CDR2 (germline): SGHAT, FQNNGV. This CDR3 is built from 13 residues. Trimming took off 3 bases at V and 1 base at J, with 5 bases between the two ends. The CDR3 loop reads CASSFLGTDTQYF. CDR3 DNA sequence: TGTGCCAGCAGCTTTTTAGGCACAGATACGCAGTATTTT.

This clonotype was seen repeatedly, ten times or more. The V gene is TRBV5-4, the J gene TRBJ2-6; D not certain. V lost 3 bases and J 0 bases, leaving 19 bases between the germline ends. From germline, CDR1 is SGHNT and CDR2 YYREEE (reference sequence). This CDR3 spans 19 amino acids. CDR3 nucleotide sequence: TGTGCCAGCAGCTCGGCAGAGTACGTCCTTAACTCTGGGGCCAACGTCCTGACTTTC. Amino acid sequence: CASSSAEYVLNSGANVLTF.

This clonotype was counted only a few times. The chain uses TRBV7-8 and TRBJ1-2, with 9 bases aligning to TRBD1. Per germline, CDR1 SGHVS and CDR2 FQNEAQ. Trimming at V came to 5 bases and at J to 6 bases, leaving 16 bases not matched to a gene. This CDR3 is 17 amino acids long. CDR3: CASSPRTHPDRGDGYTF. The DNA for the CDR3 is TGTGCCAGCAGCCCTCGGACACACCCGGACAGGGGAGATGGCTACACCTTC.